A selection of T cell receptor beta chains follows, all from one sample in a study of CD8+CD57+ T cells in acquired aplastic anemia. Via MiXCR, TCRdb re-called the reads, giving one row per CDR3 protein. The sample comprises about 190,000 distinct CDR3 sequences, roughly half of which are singletons, and around 9.7% rests with the top ten. The sample consisted of sorted CD4+, CD8+, or CD8+CD57+ T cells (not recorded which) from PBMCs. The receptors originated from a human donor with aplastic anemia. Both conserved end residues are part of each CDR3. A D gene is named only where the DNA matches it firmly. Expanded clones are given a class, and other clones once, few, many or no size at all.

CASSRGGFYEQYF	TGTGCCAGCAGCCGAGGGGGATTCTACGAGCAGTACTTC	.	TRBV3-1	TRBJ2-7	.
CASARQGESYGYTF	TGTGCCAGTGCCCGACAAGGAGAGAGCTATGGCTACACCTTC	.	TRBV19	TRBJ1-2	many
CASSRYRGHRYEQYF	TGTGCCAGCAGCCGTTACAGGGGTCATCGCTACGAGCAGTACTTC	TRBD1	TRBV7-2	TRBJ2-7	few
CSAKTGVNYGYTF	TGCAGTGCTAAGACAGGGGTTAACTATGGCTACACCTTC	TRBD1	TRBV20-1	TRBJ1-2	.
CASSFGGHEQYF	TGTGCCAGCAGTTTTGGCGGCCACGAGCAGTACTTC	.	TRBV12-3/TRBV12-4	TRBJ2-7	.
CASSQGTLGQLVYGYTF	TGTGCCAGCAGCCAAGGGACGCTGGGACAGTTAGTCTATGGCTACACCTTC	TRBD1	TRBV3-1	TRBJ1-2	.
CASSKGRPYEQYF	TGTGCCAGCAGCAAGGGCCGACCTTACGAGCAGTACTTC	.	TRBV7-3	TRBJ2-7	many
CASSPRGSGTPGEQYF	TGCGCCAGCAGCCCAAGGGGTTCGGGGACACCAGGCGAGCAGTACTTC	.	TRBV4-1	TRBJ2-7	many
CASSLRGLAGVNTGELFF	TGTGCCAGCAGCTTACGGGGACTAGCGGGCGTAAACACCGGGGAGCTGTTTTTT	TRBD2	TRBV11-1	TRBJ2-2	.
CAIETGSRGTDTQYF	TGTGCCATCGAGACAGGGAGCCGGGGCACAGATACGCAGTATTTT	TRBD1	TRBV10-3	TRBJ2-3	.
CASSQEGREETQYF	TGCGCCAGCAGCCAAGAGGGCAGGGAAGAGACCCAGTACTTC	.	TRBV4-3	TRBJ2-5	.
CSATPTRDLGGDTQYF	TGCAGTGCTACACCAACACGGGACCTCGGGGGAGATACGCAGTATTTT	.	TRBV20-1	TRBJ2-3	.
CASSFLGEQFF	TGTGCCAGCAGCTTCCTTGGTGAGCAGTTCTTC	.	TRBV11-2	TRBJ2-1	few
CATSTLIEGGGAHPQHF	TGTGCCACCAGCACCCTAATAGAGGGTGGGGGGGCTCATCCCCAGCATTTT	.	TRBV15	TRBJ1-5	.
CASSETGSTDTQYF	TGTGCCAGCAGTGAGACGGGGAGCACAGACACGCAGTATTTT	.	TRBV2	TRBJ2-3	.
CATSDLHPDQPQHF	TGTGCCACCAGTGATTTGCATCCGGATCAGCCCCAGCATTTT	.	TRBV24-1	TRBJ1-5	many
CASSTHRSTNEKLFF	TGTGCCAGTAGTACCCACAGATCAACTAATGAAAAACTGTTTTTT	.	TRBV19	TRBJ1-4	many
CSARSTLSKDNGGNTF	TGCAGTGCTAGGTCTACACTATCCAAGGACAACGGTGGGAACACCTTC	.	TRBV20-1	TRBJ1-2	.
CASSEAPELRGYTF	TGTGCCAGCAGTGAAGCGCCAGAGTTGCGTGGCTACACCTTC	.	TRBV2	TRBJ1-2	many
CASSQDPSQSGQYF	TGTGCCAGCAGCCAGGACCCCAGTCAGTCTGGGCAGTACTTC	.	TRBV7-2	TRBJ2-7	.
CSASRGAHTDTQYF	TGCAGTGCTAGCCGCGGGGCGCACACAGATACGCAGTATTTT	.	TRBV20-1	TRBJ2-3	.
CASSLAYGSDTQYF	TGCGCCAGCAGCTTAGCTTACGGGTCAGATACGCAGTATTTT	.	TRBV7-2	TRBJ2-3	.
CASSSSKRNTEAFF	TGTGCCAGCAGCTCTAGTAAAAGAAACACTGAAGCTTTCTTT	.	TRBV7-9	TRBJ1-1	many
CASSLGAGTGNEQFF	TGTGCCAGCAGCTTGGGTGCTGGGACGGGTAATGAGCAGTTCTTC	.	TRBV5-6	TRBJ2-1	many
CASSAIRAFF	TGTGCCAGCAGTGCAATCCGGGCTTTCTTT	.	TRBV7-2	TRBJ1-1	.
CATSSDSGNTIYF	TGTGCCACCAGCAGTGACTCTGGAAACACCATATATTTT	.	TRBV15	TRBJ1-3	many
CASSKDSLMNGYEQYF	TGCGCCAGCAGCAAGGACAGTCTAATGAATGGATACGAGCAGTACTTC	.	TRBV5-1	TRBJ2-7	many
CASSPLGSREQYF	TGTGCCAGCAGCCCTCTGGGGTCTCGGGAGCAGTACTTC	.	TRBV7-2	TRBJ2-7	many
CASSYGREQYF	TGTGCCAGCAGTTATGGACGGGAGCAGTACTTC	.	TRBV2	TRBJ2-7	.
CASTITWGNQPQHF	TGTGCCAGTACTATTACTTGGGGGAATCAGCCCCAGCATTTT	.	TRBV19	TRBJ1-5	many
CSVEWSRDQPQHF	TGCAGCGTTGAATGGAGCAGGGATCAGCCCCAGCATTTT	.	TRBV29-1	TRBJ1-5	few
CASSLLGGDPDTQYF	TGCGCCAGCAGCCTCCTGGGGGGAGACCCAGATACGCAGTATTTT	.	TRBV5-1	TRBJ2-3	many
CASSRTSGDTGELFF	TGTGCCAGCAGTCGGACTAGCGGGGACACCGGGGAGCTGTTTTTT	TRBD2	TRBV2	TRBJ2-2	.
CASSQGGGGQETQYF	TGTGCCAGCAGCCAAGGTGGAGGGGGCCAAGAGACCCAGTACTTC	.	TRBV14	TRBJ2-5	many
CSANDGRAQETQYF	TGCAGTGCTAATGACGGACGGGCCCAAGAGACCCAGTACTTC	.	TRBV20-1	TRBJ2-5	few
CASSLAPGGSTDTQYF	TGTGCCAGCAGCTTAGCCCCAGGGGGGTCGACAGATACGCAGTATTTT	.	TRBV11-1	TRBJ2-3	.
CASSLAVMAPLHF	TGTGCCAGCAGCCTAGCCGTGATGGCTCCCCTCCACTTT	.	TRBV2	TRBJ1-6	.
CASKQFYEQYF	TGTGCCAGCAAACAGTTCTACGAGCAGTACTTC	.	TRBV2	TRBJ2-7	few
CSVEGGKRTEAFF	TGCAGCGTTGAAGGTGGGAAACGGACTGAAGCTTTCTTT	.	TRBV29-1	TRBJ1-1	once
CSARDRPSADEQYF	TGCAGTGCCAGAGACAGGCCCAGCGCCGACGAGCAGTACTTC	.	TRBV20-1	TRBJ2-7	.
CASSHGDSRGNEQFF	TGTGCCAGCAGTCATGGGGACTCCCGGGGGAATGAGCAGTTCTTC	.	TRBV25-1	TRBJ2-1	.
CASSQAGQFTEAFF	TGTGCCAGCAGCCAGGCGGGACAGTTCACTGAAGCTTTCTTT	TRBD1	TRBV7-9	TRBJ1-1	few
CASSPARNTGELFF	TGTGCCAGCAGCCCAGCTCGGAACACCGGGGAGCTGTTTTTT	.	TRBV11-3	TRBJ2-2	once
CASSSNRGEYGYTF	TGTGCCAGCAGCTCGAACAGGGGAGAGTATGGCTACACCTTC	TRBD1	TRBV7-1	TRBJ1-2	.
CATSDWTGGNEQFF	TGTGCCACCAGTGATTGGACAGGAGGGAATGAGCAGTTCTTC	.	TRBV24-1	TRBJ2-1	.
CASTGQGALNTGELFF	TGTGCCAGCACTGGACAGGGGGCGCTTAACACCGGGGAGCTGTTTTTT	TRBD1	TRBV11-1	TRBJ2-2	.
CASSFPGRLETQYF	TGTGCCAGCAGCTTTCCAGGGAGGTTGGAGACCCAGTACTTC	.	TRBV7-2	TRBJ2-5	many
CASSEVPGIGYTF	TGTGCCAGCAGTGAAGTTCCGGGAATCGGCTACACCTTC	.	TRBV6-1	TRBJ1-2	many
CASSDTGNSNYGYTF	TGTGCCAGCAGTGACACCGGGAACTCTAACTATGGCTACACCTTC	.	TRBV25-1	TRBJ1-2	many
CASSMQGPLLSSYEQYF	TGTGCCAGCAGCATGCAGGGCCCACTACTCAGCTCCTACGAGCAGTACTTC	.	TRBV12-3/TRBV12-4	TRBJ2-7	many
CASSGESVNSPLHF	TGTGCCAGCAGTGGAGAATCGGTGAATTCACCCCTCCACTTT	.	TRBV2	TRBJ1-6	.
CASIPNTARGGEQFF	TGTGCCAGCATTCCCAATACTGCGAGGGGTGGTGAGCAGTTCTTC	.	TRBV6-2/TRBV6-3	TRBJ2-1	.